This TCR beta chain was sequenced in a study of blood T cell repertoires in COVID-19. Whole-study context: There were acute and convalescent COVID-19 samples, and they came from the United States, Italy and Spain. PBMCs, B-cell-depleted T cells, or T cells provided the cDNA or gDNA that made up the material.

From germline, CDR1 is SGHTA and CDR2 FQGTGA. The CDR3 is 14 residues long. The ends were cut back, 6 bases at V and 0 bases at J, with 8 bases in the middle. Authors' methods: Quantification of nucleated cells was approximated via reference gene primer amplification. TCRdb's copy holds only in-frame clones and misses some; the assay was immunoSEQ multiplex PCR. That table supplies the V and J calls and clone size; D and trimming were determined from the DNA. Altogether some 120,000 clones are present, about 80% being singletons, with the ten largest covering 3.5% to 4%. The sequenced material came from peripheral blood. This chain uses TRBV7-3 with TRBJ2-2; D uncertain. This TCR was sampled from a woman between 50 and 59 years old with acute or convalescent COVID-19. CDR3 nucleotide sequence: TGTGCCAGCAGTCCCTACGCGAACACCGGGGAGCTGTTTTTT. Its translation: CASSPYANTGELFF.